This paragraph reports one T cell receptor (beta chain). Germline lookup yields CDR1 WSHSY and CDR2 SAAADI. The CDR3 is made up of 13 amino acids. Trimming cost V 0 bases and J 13 bases; bases outside gene matches: 6. The data derive from a study of T-cell reconstitution after alpha-beta-depleted transplantation in children. The authors prepared the TCRbeta library with unique molecular identifiers. TCRdb reprocessed the PCR reads with MiXCR, giving one entry per CDR3 protein. The sample contains around 120,000 distinct CDR3 sequences, approximately 22% of which appear only once. Sequencing was performed on PBMCs, mostly from graft donor cells, taken 180 days after TCRalphabeta/CD19-depleted stem cell transplant. The clonotype comes from a male patient aged 2-9 years who had a stem cell transplant for chronic granulomatous disease, so the T cells may come from the graft donor. J is TRBJ2-1 and V is TRBV10-2; TRBD2 matches 7 bases. The CDR3 DNA sequence: TGCGCCAGCAGTGAGTCTAGGGGCGGGAGCCAGTTCTTC. Translation gives CASSESRGGSQFF.